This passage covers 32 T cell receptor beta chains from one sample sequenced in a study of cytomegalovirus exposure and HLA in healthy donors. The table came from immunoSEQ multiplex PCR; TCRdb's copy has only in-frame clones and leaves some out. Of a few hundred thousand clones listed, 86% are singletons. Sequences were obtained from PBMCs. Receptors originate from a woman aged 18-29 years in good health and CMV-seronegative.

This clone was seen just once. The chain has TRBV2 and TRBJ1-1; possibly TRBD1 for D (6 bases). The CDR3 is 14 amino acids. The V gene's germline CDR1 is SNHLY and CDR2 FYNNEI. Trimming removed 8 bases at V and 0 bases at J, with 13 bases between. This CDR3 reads CASQGSGMNTEAFF. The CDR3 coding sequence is TGTGCCAGCCAGGGGAGCGGGATGAACACTGAAGCTTTCTTT.

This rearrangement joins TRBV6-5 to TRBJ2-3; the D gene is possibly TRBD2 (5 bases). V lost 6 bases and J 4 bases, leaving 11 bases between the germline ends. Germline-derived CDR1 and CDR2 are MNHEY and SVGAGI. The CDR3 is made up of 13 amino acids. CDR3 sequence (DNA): TGTGCCAGCAGATTGACTACCCCAGATACGCAGTATTTT. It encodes CASRLTTPDTQYF.

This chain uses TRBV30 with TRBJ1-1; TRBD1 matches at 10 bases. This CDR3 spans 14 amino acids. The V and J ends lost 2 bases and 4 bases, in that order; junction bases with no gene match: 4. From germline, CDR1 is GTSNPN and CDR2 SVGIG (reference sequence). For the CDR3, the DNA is TGTGCCTGGAGTAGTGGACAGGGGGTCACTGAAGCTTTCTTT. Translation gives CAWSSGQGVTEAFF.

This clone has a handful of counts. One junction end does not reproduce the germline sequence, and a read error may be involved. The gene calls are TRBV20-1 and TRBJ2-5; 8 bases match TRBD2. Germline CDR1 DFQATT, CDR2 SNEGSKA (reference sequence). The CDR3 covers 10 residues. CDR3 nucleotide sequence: TGCAGTGCTATGGATGGGACTAGACACTTC. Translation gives CSAMDGTRHF.

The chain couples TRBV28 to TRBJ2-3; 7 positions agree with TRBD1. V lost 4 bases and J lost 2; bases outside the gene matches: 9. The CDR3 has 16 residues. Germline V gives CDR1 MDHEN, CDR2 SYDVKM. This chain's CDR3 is CASSSIPGQHTDTQYF. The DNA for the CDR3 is TGTGCCAGCAGTTCAATTCCGGGACAGCACACAGATACGCAGTATTTT.

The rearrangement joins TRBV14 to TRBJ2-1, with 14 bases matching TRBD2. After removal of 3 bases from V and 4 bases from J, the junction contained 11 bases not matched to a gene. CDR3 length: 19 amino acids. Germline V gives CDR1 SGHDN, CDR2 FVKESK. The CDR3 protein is CASSHRPRLAGGLYNEQFF. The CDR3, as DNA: TGTGCCAGCAGCCACCGGCCGAGACTAGCGGGGGGGCTGTACAATGAGCAGTTCTTC.

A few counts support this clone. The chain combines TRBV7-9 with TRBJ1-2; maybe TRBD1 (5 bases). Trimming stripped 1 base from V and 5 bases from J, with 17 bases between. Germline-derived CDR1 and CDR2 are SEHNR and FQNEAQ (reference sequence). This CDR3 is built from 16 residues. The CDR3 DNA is TGTGCCAGCAGCTTAGAATCGACTCCCGGGGGGTATGGCTACACCTTC. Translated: CASSLESTPGGYGYTF.

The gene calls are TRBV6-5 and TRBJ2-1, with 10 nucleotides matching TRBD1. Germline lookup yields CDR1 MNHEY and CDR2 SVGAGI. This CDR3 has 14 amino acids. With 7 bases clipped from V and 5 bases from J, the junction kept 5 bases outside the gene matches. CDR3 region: CASTSGQGNNEQFF. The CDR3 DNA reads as TGTGCCAGCACCTCGGGACAGGGGAACAATGAGCAGTTCTTC.

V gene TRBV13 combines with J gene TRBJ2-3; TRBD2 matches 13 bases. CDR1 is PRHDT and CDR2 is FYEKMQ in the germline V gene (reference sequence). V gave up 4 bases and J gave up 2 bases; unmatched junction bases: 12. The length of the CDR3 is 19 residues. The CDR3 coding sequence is TGTGCCAGCAGCTCGCGAGGACTAGCGGGAGCGGGACCCACAGATACGCAGTATTTT. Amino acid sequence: CASSSRGLAGAGPTDTQYF.

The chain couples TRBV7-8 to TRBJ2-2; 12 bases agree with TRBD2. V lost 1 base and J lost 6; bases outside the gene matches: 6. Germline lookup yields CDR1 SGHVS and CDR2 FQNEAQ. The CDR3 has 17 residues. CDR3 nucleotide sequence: TGTGCCAGCAGCTTAGGGCTAGCGGGAGGGCCGGCCGGGGAGCTGTTTTTT. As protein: CASSLGLAGGPAGELFF. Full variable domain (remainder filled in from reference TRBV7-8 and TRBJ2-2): GAGVSQSPRYKVAKRGQDVALRCDPISGHVSLFWYQQALGQGPEFLTYFQNEAQLDKSGLPSDRFFAERPEGSVSTLKIQRTQQEDSAVYLCASSLGLAGGPAGELFFGEGSRLTVL.

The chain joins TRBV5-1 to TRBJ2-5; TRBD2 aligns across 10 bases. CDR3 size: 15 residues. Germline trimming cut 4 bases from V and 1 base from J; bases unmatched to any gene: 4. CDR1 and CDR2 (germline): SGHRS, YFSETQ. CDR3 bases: TGCGCCAGCAGCGCCCGACTAGCGGGCCAAGAGACCCAGTACTTC. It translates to CASSARLAGQETQYF.

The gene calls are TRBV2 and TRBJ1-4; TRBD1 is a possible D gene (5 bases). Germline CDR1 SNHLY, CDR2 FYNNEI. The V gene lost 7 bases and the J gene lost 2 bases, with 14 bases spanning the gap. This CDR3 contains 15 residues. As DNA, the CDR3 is TGTGCCAGCATAACAGGAGACGCGACTAATGAAAAACTGTTTTTT. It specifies CASITGDATNEKLFF.

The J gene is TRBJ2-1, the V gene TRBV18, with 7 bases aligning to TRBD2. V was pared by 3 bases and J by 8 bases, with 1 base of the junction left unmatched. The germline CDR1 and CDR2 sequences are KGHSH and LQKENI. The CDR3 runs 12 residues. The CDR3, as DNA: TGTGCCAGCTCACCGACTAGCTATGAGCAGTTCTTC. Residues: CASSPTSYEQFF.

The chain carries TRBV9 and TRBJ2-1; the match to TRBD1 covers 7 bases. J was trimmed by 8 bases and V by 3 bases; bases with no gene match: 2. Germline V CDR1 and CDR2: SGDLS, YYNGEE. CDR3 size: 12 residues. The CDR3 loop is CASSGDRDEQFF. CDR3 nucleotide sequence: TGTGCCAGCAGCGGCGACAGGGATGAGCAGTTCTTC. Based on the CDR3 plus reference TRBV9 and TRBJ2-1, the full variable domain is DSGVTQTPKHLITATGQRVTLRCSPRSGDLSVYWYQQSLDQGLQFLIQYYNGEERAKGNILERFSAQQFPDLHSELNLSSLELGDSALYFCASSGDRDEQFFGPGTRLTVL.

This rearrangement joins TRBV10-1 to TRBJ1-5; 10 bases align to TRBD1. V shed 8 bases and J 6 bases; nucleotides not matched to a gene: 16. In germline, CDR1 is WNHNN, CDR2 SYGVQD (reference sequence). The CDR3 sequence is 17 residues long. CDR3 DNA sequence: TGCGCCAGCGTGTGGGACAGGGGTTCTTTTAGGCGTCAGCCCCAGCATTTT. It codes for CASVWDRGSFRRQPQHF.

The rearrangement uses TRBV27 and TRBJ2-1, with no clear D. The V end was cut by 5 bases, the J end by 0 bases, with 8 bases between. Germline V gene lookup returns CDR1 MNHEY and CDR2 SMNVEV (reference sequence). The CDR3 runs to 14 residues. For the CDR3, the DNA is TGTGCCAGCAGTCCTGTAAACTCCTACAATGAGCAGTTCTTC. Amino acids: CASSPVNSYNEQFF.

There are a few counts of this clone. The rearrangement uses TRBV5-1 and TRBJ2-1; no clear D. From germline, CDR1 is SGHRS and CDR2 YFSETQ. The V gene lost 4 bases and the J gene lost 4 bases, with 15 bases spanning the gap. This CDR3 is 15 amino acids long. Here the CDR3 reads CASSRGSEIYNEQFF. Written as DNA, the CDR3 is TGCGCCAGCAGCCGCGGAAGCGAAATATACAATGAGCAGTTCTTC.

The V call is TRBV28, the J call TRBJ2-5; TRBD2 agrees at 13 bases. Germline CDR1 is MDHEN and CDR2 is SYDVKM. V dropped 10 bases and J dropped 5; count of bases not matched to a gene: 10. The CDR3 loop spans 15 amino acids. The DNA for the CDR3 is TGTGCCATCACCACTAGCGGGGGGGGTCGGGAGACCCAGTACTTC. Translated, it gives CAITTSGGGRETQYF.

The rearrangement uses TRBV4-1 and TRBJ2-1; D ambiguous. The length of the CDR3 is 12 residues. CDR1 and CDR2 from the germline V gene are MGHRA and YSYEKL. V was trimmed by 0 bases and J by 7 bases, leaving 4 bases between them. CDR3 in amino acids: CASSQDPNEQFF. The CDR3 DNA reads TGCGCCAGCAGCCAAGACCCTAATGAGCAGTTCTTC.

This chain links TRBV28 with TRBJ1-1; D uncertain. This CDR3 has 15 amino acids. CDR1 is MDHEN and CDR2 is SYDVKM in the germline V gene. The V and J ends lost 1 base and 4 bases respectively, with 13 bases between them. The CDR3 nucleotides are TGTGCCAGCAGTTTATTGGCCGGAGGTGCCACTGAAGCTTTCTTT. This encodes CASSLLAGGATEAFF.

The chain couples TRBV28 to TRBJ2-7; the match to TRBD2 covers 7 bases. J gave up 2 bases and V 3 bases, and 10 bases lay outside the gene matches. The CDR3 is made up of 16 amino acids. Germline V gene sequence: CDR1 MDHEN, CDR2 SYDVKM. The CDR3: CASSFGTSGVTYEQYF. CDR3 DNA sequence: TGTGCCAGCAGTTTCGGGACCAGCGGGGTTACCTACGAGCAGTACTTC.

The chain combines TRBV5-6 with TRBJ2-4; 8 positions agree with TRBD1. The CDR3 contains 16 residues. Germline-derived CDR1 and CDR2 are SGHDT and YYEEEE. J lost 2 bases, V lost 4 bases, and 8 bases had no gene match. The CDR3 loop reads CASSPGQGLTKNIQYF. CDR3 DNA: TGTGCCAGCAGCCCCGGACAGGGTCTAACCAAAAACATTCAGTACTTC.

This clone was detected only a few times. The CDR3 DNA follows: TGTGCCAGCAGTTACGGCGGGAGCGTGAGGGATACGCAGTATTTT. Translated, it gives CASSYGGSVRDTQYF. The chain links TRBV6-5 to TRBJ2-3; 7 bases map to TRBD2. Germline V gene sequence: CDR1 MNHEY, CDR2 SVGAGI. The CDR3 is made up of 15 amino acids. V lost 2 bases and J lost 6; bases outside the gene matches: 8.

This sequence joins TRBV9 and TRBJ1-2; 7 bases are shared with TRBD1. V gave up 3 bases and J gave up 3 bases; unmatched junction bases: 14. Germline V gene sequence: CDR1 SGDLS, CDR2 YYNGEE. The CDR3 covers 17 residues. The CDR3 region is CASSAQLNRGMDYGYTF. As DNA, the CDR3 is TGTGCCAGCAGCGCCCAACTGAACAGGGGTATGGACTATGGCTACACCTTC.

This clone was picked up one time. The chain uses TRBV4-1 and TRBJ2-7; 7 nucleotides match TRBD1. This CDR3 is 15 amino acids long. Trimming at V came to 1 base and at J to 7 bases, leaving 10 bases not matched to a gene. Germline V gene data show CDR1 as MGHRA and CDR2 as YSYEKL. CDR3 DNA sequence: TGCGCCAGCAGCCAAGGACAGGGCCCCGGCTATGAGCAGTACTTC. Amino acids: CASSQGQGPGYEQYF.

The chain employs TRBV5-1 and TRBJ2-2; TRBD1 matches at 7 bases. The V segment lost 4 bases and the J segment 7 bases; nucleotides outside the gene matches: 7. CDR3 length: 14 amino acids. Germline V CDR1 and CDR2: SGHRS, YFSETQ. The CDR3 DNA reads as TGCGCCAGCAGCACCCCGGGACAGATCGGGGAGCTGTTTTTT. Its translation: CASSTPGQIGELFF.

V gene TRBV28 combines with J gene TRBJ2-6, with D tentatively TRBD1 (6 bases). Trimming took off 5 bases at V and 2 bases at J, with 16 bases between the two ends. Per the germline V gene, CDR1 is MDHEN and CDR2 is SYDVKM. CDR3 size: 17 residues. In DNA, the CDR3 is TGTGCCAGCAGTGCCGTAACAGGGCCTACTGGGGCCAACGTCCTGACTTTC. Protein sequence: CASSAVTGPTGANVLTF.

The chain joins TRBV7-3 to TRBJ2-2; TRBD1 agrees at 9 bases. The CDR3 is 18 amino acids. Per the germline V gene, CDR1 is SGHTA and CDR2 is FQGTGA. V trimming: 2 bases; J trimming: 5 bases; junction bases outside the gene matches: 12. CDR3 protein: CASSLGTGTGRRTGELFF. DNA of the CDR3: TGTGCCAGCAGCTTAGGGACCGGGACAGGGAGGAGGACCGGGGAGCTGTTTTTT. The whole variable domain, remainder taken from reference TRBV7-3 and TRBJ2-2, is GAGVSQTPSNKVTEKGKYVELRCDPISGHTALYWYRQSLGQGPEFLIYFQGTGAADDSGLPNDRFFAVRPEGSVSTLKIQRTERGDSAVYLCASSLGTGTGRRTGELFFGEGSRLTVL.

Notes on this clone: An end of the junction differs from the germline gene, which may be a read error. This chain's CDR3 is CASSQGTILAGGRFPDF. CDR3 nucleotide sequence: TGCGCCAGCAGCCAAGGAACGATTCTAGCGGGAGGACGATTCCCGGATTTT. V and J are TRBV4-1 and TRBJ2-3, with 11 bases fitting TRBD2. CDR3 length: 17 residues. The germline V gene has CDR1 MGHRA and CDR2 YSYEKL.

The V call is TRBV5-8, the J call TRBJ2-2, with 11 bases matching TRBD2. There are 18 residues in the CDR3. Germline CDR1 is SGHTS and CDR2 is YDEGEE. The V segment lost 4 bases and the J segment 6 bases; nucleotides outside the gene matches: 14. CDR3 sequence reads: CASSHGLAGALRAGELFF. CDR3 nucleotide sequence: TGTGCCAGCAGCCATGGACTAGCGGGCGCCCTAAGGGCCGGGGAGCTGTTTTTT.

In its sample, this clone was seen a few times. The CDR3 here is CASSRQATNTGELFF. The CDR3 DNA follows: TGTGCCAGCAGTCGACAGGCGACGAACACCGGGGAGCTGTTTTTT. The V gene is TRBV6-5, the J gene TRBJ2-2; tentative D call: TRBD1 (6 bases). Germline lookup yields CDR1 MNHEY and CDR2 SVGAGI. CDR3 length: 15 amino acids. Trimming stripped 5 bases from V and 0 bases from J, with 10 bases between.

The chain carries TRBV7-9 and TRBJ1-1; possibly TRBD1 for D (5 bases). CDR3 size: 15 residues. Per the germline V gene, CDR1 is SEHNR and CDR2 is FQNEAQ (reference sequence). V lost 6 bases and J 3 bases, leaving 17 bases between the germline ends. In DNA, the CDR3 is TGTGCCAGCAGTTTCCCAGGGTTGTTTGACACTGAAGCTTTCTTT. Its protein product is CASSFPGLFDTEAFF.